This T cell receptor (beta chain) is from a study of PD-1 blockade in classical Hodgkin lymphoma. Findings and limits, study-wide: It was reported that newly diagnosed patients had less baseline TCR diversity than healthy donors. The causes of the repertoire differences, possibly disease activity or prior therapy, remain undefined. Among the patients, those starting nivolumab under 1 year after ASCT were excluded.

Only in-frame clones appear in the TCRdb table, and some are missing; sequencing was by immunoSEQ multiplex PCR. The sample contains around 50,000 clones, approximately 72% of which appear only once. The time point: cycle 4 day 1 (C4D1), after less than 7 weeks of nivolumab. Relapses following autologous stem cell transplantation were seen in all patients, with brentuximab vedotin exposure varying. A remark on this clone: The antigen is undetermined.

CDR1 LNHDA and CDR2 SQIVND come from the germline V gene (reference sequence). Trimming stripped 3 bases from V and 5 bases from J, with 10 bases between. The CDR3 loop spans 13 amino acids. The sequenced sample was peripheral blood mononuclear cells (PBMCs), obtained before the fourth cycle of nivolumab. The chain uses TRBV19 and TRBJ1-2; D not resolved. This receptor was identified in a human donor with classical Hodgkin lymphoma. CDR3 sequence (DNA): TGTGCCAGTAGTATCGACCCGATATATGGCTACACCTTC. Translation: CASSIDPIYGYTF.